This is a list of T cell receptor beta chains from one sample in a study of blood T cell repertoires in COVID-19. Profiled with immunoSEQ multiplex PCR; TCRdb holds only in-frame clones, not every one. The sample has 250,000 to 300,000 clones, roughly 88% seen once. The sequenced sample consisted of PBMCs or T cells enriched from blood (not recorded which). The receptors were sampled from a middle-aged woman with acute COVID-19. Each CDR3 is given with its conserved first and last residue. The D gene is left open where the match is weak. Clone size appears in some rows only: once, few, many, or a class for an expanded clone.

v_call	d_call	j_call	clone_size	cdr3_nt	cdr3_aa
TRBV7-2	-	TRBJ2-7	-	TGTGCCAGCAGCTTTGGTGGCTCCCTCTACGAGCAGTACTTC	CASSFGGSLYEQYF
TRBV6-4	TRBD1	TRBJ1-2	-	TGTGCCAGCAGTCCCGGGGGACAGCCCTATGGCTACACCTTC	CASSPGGQPYGYTF
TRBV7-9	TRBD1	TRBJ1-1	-	TGTGCCAGCAGCGTTAGCCAGACAGGGGGTATGAACACTGAAGCTTTCTTT	CASSVSQTGGMNTEAFF
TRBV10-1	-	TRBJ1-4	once	TGCGCCAGCAGTGAAGAAGGTTCAGGGGAAAAACTGTTTTTT	CASSEEGSGEKLFF
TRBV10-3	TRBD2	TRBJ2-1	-	TGTGCCATCAGTGAAACGACTAGCGGGTACAATGAGCAGTTCTTC	CAISETTSGYNEQFF
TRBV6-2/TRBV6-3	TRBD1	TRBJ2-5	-	TGTGCCAGCAGCGATACAGGGGGCCTCCGGGGGACCCAGTACTTC	CASSDTGGLRGTQYF
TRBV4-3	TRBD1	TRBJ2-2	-	TGCGCCAGCAGACCCGGACAGGGCCCCGGGGAGCTGTTTTTT	CASRPGQGPGELFF
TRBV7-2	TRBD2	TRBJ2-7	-	TGTGCCAGCAGCCCTCTCCCGGCGGGAGGGTACGAGCAGTACTTC	CASSPLPAGGYEQYF
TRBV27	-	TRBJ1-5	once	TGTGCCAGCAGTTCAGTTTATAGCAATCAGCCCCAGCATTTT	CASSSVYSNQPQHF
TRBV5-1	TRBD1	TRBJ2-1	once	TGCGCCAGCACCTCACAGGGGGCGAGCTCCTACAATGAGCAGTTCTTC	CASTSQGASSYNEQFF
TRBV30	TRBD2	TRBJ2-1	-	TGTGCCTGGAACCGGGAGGGATACAATGAGCAGTTCTTC	CAWNREGYNEQFF
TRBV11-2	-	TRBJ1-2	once	TGTGCCAGCAGCTTAGATCTGGCCCCTCGGGACTATGGCTACACCTTC	CASSLDLAPRDYGYTF
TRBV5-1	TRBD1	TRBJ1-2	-	TGCGCCAGCAGCCAATTGACAGGGGGGGAAGGCTACACCTTC	CASSQLTGGEGYTF